Below, 13 T cell receptor beta chains from the same sample are listed, as sequenced in a study of Tregs in tolerant kidney transplant recipients (dated by TCRdb to 2018 to 2020). Library preparation used the immunoSEQ multiplex PCR assay. Sourced from immuneACCESS, this table was stored by TCRdb with only in-frame sequences that have V and J called. A share of the clones is absent; for the studies checked, an unresolved V gene accounts for under half, and the remainder has no known explanation. The sample table shows 85,000 to 95,000 clones, and approximately 94% are seen once. The top ten constitute roughly 5% of the sample. Sequencing used CD8+ T cells from blood. These receptors originate from a human donor in good health.

This chain uses TRBV4-1 with TRBJ2-1, with 8 bases matching TRBD1. There are 17 residues in the CDR3. Germline values: CDR1 MGHRA, CDR2 YSYEKL. Trimming at V came to 3 bases and at J to 0 bases, leaving 7 bases not matched to a gene. The CDR3 region has the DNA TGCGCCAGCAGCCAGGGACAGGCGCGTAGCTCCTACAATGAGCAGTTCTTC. Translation gives CASSQGQARSSYNEQFF.

The V and J genes are TRBV7-8 and TRBJ1-3; D possibly corresponds to TRBD1 (6 bases). Trimming shortened V by 6 bases and J by 0 bases, and 15 bases separated the two germline ends. CDR1 SGHVS and CDR2 FQNEAQ come from the germline V gene. The length of the CDR3 is 16 residues. The CDR3 spells CASRPGTGYSGNTIYF. The CDR3 DNA reads TGTGCCAGCAGGCCCGGCACAGGGTACTCTGGAAACACCATATATTTT. The variable domain in full, with the rest retrieved from reference TRBV7-8 and TRBJ1-3, is GAGVSQSPRYKVAKRGQDVALRCDPISGHVSLFWYQQALGQGPEFLTYFQNEAQLDKSGLPSDRFFAERPEGSVSTLKIQRTQQEDSAVYLCASRPGTGYSGNTIYFGEGSWLTVV.

This chain joins TRBV13 and TRBJ2-2, with 9 bases fitting TRBD1. The CDR3 length is 16 residues. In germline, CDR1 is PRHDT, CDR2 FYEKMQ (reference sequence). Trimming removed 6 bases from V and 4 bases from J; junction bases left unmatched: 9. The CDR3 spells CASSATGGGSTGELFF. In nucleotides, the CDR3 is TGTGCCAGCAGTGCTACAGGGGGCGGATCCACCGGGGAGCTGTTTTTT.

The table lists this clone with a few counts. V and J are TRBV19 and TRBJ1-4; D is perhaps TRBD1 (5 bases). V lost 6 bases and J 4 bases, leaving 21 bases between the germline ends. The CDR3 covers 17 residues. Germline loops: CDR1 LNHDA, CDR2 SQIVND (reference sequence). The CDR3 spells CASSLPQYRFGNEKLFF. The DNA of the CDR3 is TGTGCCAGTAGCCTCCCACAGTACAGGTTCGGTAATGAAAAACTGTTTTTT.

The chain links TRBV5-1 to TRBJ2-5; TRBD2 agrees at 7 bases. CDR3 length equals 16 residues. Germline assignment: CDR1 SGHRS and CDR2 YFSETQ. Trimming took 4 bases from V and 1 from J; bases not matched to a gene: 10. The CDR3 sequence: CASSITGTTFQETQYF. The CDR3 bases are TGCGCCAGCAGCATCACCGGGACTACCTTCCAAGAGACCCAGTACTTC.

This sequence joins TRBV7-2 and TRBJ1-5; D gene uncertain. CDR3 length equals 15 residues. V lost 5 bases and J 1 base, leaving 12 bases between the germline ends. Germline V gene sequence: CDR1 SGHTA, CDR2 FQGNSA. CDR3 amino acids: CASSQGSMSNQPQHF. The CDR3 region has the DNA TGTGCCAGCAGCCAAGGAAGTATGAGCAATCAGCCCCAGCATTTT.

This CDR3 is CAISEGQGADIQYF. The DNA for the CDR3 is TGTGCCATCAGTGAGGGACAGGGGGCAGACATTCAGTACTTC. The chain joins TRBV10-3 to TRBJ2-4; TRBD1 matches at 11 bases. Germline V lookup: CDR1 ENHRY, CDR2 SYGVKD. V gave up 2 bases and J gave up 8 bases; unmatched junction bases: 2. The CDR3 covers 14 residues.

This chain joins TRBV9 and TRBJ2-2; 9 bases fit TRBD1. V lost 0 bases and J lost 7; bases outside the gene matches: 10. The CDR3 has 17 residues. Germline V gene data show CDR1 as SGDLS and CDR2 as YYNGEE. The CDR3 loop reads CASSVDVNRGHYGELFF. In nucleotides, the CDR3 is TGTGCCAGCAGCGTAGATGTGAACAGGGGGCATTACGGGGAGCTGTTTTTT.

The genes are TRBV10-2 and TRBJ1-2; maybe TRBD1 (6 bases). The germline CDR1 and CDR2 sequences are WSHSY and SAAADI. V was trimmed by 3 bases and J by 2 bases, leaving 16 bases between them. The CDR3 sequence is 16 residues long. CDR3 amino acids: CASSDTRQGRNYGYTF. The CDR3 bases are TGCGCCAGCAGTGATACCCGGCAGGGGCGAAACTATGGCTACACCTTC.

The V gene is TRBV5-5, the J gene TRBJ2-5; no clear D. The V end was cut by 6 bases, the J end by 7 bases, with 7 bases between. Germline loops: CDR1 SGHKS, CDR2 YYEKEE (reference sequence). This CDR3 spans 10 amino acids. The CDR3 DNA reads TGTGCCAGCAACCACGGGACCCAGTACTTC. Protein product: CASNHGTQYF.

V and J are TRBV5-5 and TRBJ2-7; the match to TRBD1 covers 9 bases. The trim removed 4 bases at V and 2 bases at J, leaving 7 bases unmatched. The germline V gene encodes CDR1 SGHKS and CDR2 YYEKEE (reference sequence). The CDR3 contains 15 residues. The CDR3 region is CASSATGGWTYEQYF. CDR3 sequence (DNA): TGTGCCAGCAGCGCCACAGGGGGCTGGACCTACGAGCAGTACTTC.

The CDR3 spells CASSSALSSVHF. The CDR3 DNA reads as TGTGCCAGCAGCTCAGCCCTCTCAAGTGTGCATTTT. This sequence joins TRBV5-6 and TRBJ1-5; D is unresolved. Germline lookup yields CDR1 SGHDT and CDR2 YYEEEE. Trimming pared 3 bases from V and 15 bases from J, leaving 16 bases between. The CDR3 covers 12 residues.

This clone appeared a single time. This chain connects TRBV4-2 to TRBJ2-1, with 8 bases identical to TRBD2. J was trimmed by 0 bases and V by 1 base; bases with no gene match: 2. Germline assignment: CDR1 LGHNA and CDR2 YNFKEQ. The CDR3 covers 16 residues. The CDR3 region has the DNA TGTGCCAGCAGCCAAGGAACTAGCGGCTCCTACAATGAGCAGTTCTTC. Its protein product is CASSQGTSGSYNEQFF.